The 29 T cell receptor beta chains below were found in one sample sequenced in a study of cytomegalovirus exposure and HLA in healthy donors. The PCR used 60 Vbeta and 13 Jbeta primers. TCRdb's table, derived via immunoSEQ multiplex PCR, lists solely in-frame clones and lacks some. In the table there are about 190,000 clones, just under 75% of which are singletons. The specimen was PBMCs. The receptor set was obtained from a man aged 25-45 years in good health and CMV-seropositive.

The rearrangement uses TRBV7-6 and TRBJ2-1, with 10 bases lining up with TRBD2. The CDR3 is 17 amino acids. Looked up from germline, CDR1 is SGHVS and CDR2 is FNYEAQ. J gave up 5 bases and V 0 bases, and 7 bases lay outside the gene matches. The CDR3 DNA reads as TGTGCCAGCAGCTTAGCCAGCGGGAGGGCCCGAAACAATGAGCAGTTCTTC. Protein: CASSLASGRARNNEQFF.

The chain uses TRBV7-9 and TRBJ2-7, with D possibly being TRBD2 (6 bases). V lost 5 bases, J lost 7 bases, and 15 bases lay in between. The CDR3 consists of 13 residues. CDR1 is SEHNR, CDR2 FQNEAQ, per germline (reference sequence). The CDR3 sequence is CASSPRGALEQYF. CDR3 nucleotides: TGTGCCAGCAGCCCGCGCGGGGCGTTGGAGCAGTACTTC.

The CDR3 DNA reads TGTGCCAGCAGCCCCCTCTTTGAAGCTTTCTTT. This gives the protein CASSPLFEAFF. This chain links TRBV7-2 with TRBJ1-1; D gene unclear. This CDR3 spans 11 amino acids. The germline V and J ends were trimmed by 5 bases and 7 bases, with 8 bases remaining between them. Germline CDR1 SGHTA, CDR2 FQGNSA.

This clone has a handful of counts. This chain joins TRBV19 and TRBJ2-7; 9 bases fit TRBD2. This CDR3 contains 14 residues. Germline V lookup: CDR1 LNHDA, CDR2 SQIVND (reference sequence). The ends lost 2 bases at V and 1 base at J; junction bases unmatched: 0. CDR3 sequence: CASSITSGSYEQYF. Here the CDR3 DNA reads TGTGCCAGTAGTATAACTAGCGGGTCCTACGAGCAGTACTTC.

The gene calls are TRBV7-2 and TRBJ2-2, with 11 positions matching TRBD1. This CDR3 spans 12 amino acids. Germline assignment: CDR1 SGHTA and CDR2 FQGNSA. The V segment lost 6 bases and the J segment 13 bases; nucleotides outside the gene matches: 4. CDR3 amino acids: CASRDRGHRLFF. CDR3 DNA: TGTGCCAGCAGGGACAGGGGGCACCGGCTGTTTTTT.

V gene TRBV5-1 combines with J gene TRBJ2-7, with TRBD1 identical over 7 bases. The V gene's germline CDR1 is SGHRS and CDR2 YFSETQ. This CDR3 has 15 residues. The trim removed 4 bases at V and 6 bases at J, leaving 13 bases unmatched. The CDR3 nucleotides are TGCGCCAGCAGCCCCGGGACCGTCAGGGGGACCGAGCAGTACTTC. Its protein is CASSPGTVRGTEQYF.

The rearrangement links TRBV11-2 to TRBJ1-6, with TRBD1 identical over 9 bases. The junction had 11 bases not matched to a gene; V was cut back by 1 base and J by 13 bases. The CDR3 has 16 amino acids. Germline V gene sequence: CDR1 SGHAT, CDR2 FQNNGV. CDR3 in DNA: TGTGCCAGCAGCTTAGGAGTGGGGACAGGGACGAACCCCCTCCACTTT. This gives the protein CASSLGVGTGTNPLHF.

The gene calls are TRBV20-1 and TRBJ2-1; a weak D match, TRBD2 (6 bases). Germline values: CDR1 DFQATT, CDR2 SNEGSKA (reference sequence). This CDR3 spans 11 amino acids. With 3 bases removed from V and 10 bases from J, the gap between germline ends came to 10 bases. In DNA, the CDR3 is TGCAGTGCTAGCGAGGGAGGCGAGCAGTTCTTC. It encodes CSASEGGEQFF.

V is TRBV30 and J is TRBJ1-3; 7 nucleotides line up with TRBD1. The germline gives CDR1 GTSNPN, CDR2 SVGIG (reference sequence). There are 12 residues in the CDR3. The junction had 10 bases not matched to a gene; V was cut back by 8 bases and J by 9 bases. This CDR3 is CAGTGAPRTIYF. CDR3 sequence (DNA): TGTGCCGGAACAGGGGCCCCGCGCACCATATATTTT.

This clone was picked up one time. The gene calls are TRBV6-1 and TRBJ1-6; 7 nucleotides agree with TRBD1. From germline, CDR1 is MNHNS and CDR2 SASEGT. J lost 10 bases, V lost 6 bases, and 9 bases had no gene match. This CDR3 has 14 amino acids. The CDR3 sequence is CASRQQGLGSPLHF. The CDR3 DNA reads TGTGCCAGCAGGCAACAGGGGCTGGGGTCACCCCTCCACTTT.

This clone was detected a few times. CDR3 amino acids: CASSTGGLVADTQYF. CDR3 DNA: TGTGCCAGCAGCACGGGGGGGCTTGTGGCAGATACGCAGTATTTT. V gene TRBV2 combines with J gene TRBJ2-3; 8 nucleotides agree with TRBD2. The CDR3 covers 15 residues. Trimming removed 6 bases from V and 4 bases from J; junction bases left unmatched: 9. The germline CDR1 and CDR2 sequences are SNHLY and FYNNEI.

V usage is TRBV4-3 and J usage is TRBJ1-4; no reliable D call. V shed 0 bases and J shed 13 bases, with 21 bases lying between them. The CDR3 runs to 16 residues. CDR1 is LGHNA, CDR2 YSLEER, per germline. In DNA form, the CDR3 reads TGCGCCAGCAGCCAAGATTCCGCAGGTGGAGACGGAGGACTGTTTTTT. It specifies CASSQDSAGGDGGLFF.

The rearrangement uses TRBV6-5 and TRBJ2-7, with a weak D call TRBD1 (5 bases). Trimming removed 5 bases from V and 6 bases from J, with 8 bases in between. CDR1 is MNHEY and CDR2 is SVGAGI in the germline V gene. The CDR3 has 11 amino acids. CDR3 DNA: TGTGCCAGCAGTACCACAGGCGAGCAGTACTTC. Its protein product is CASSTTGEQYF.

The chain links TRBV30 to TRBJ2-2, with 10 bases identical to TRBD2. This CDR3 comprises 15 residues. J was trimmed by 5 bases and V by 3 bases; bases with no gene match: 6. Germline V gene data show CDR1 as GTSNPN and CDR2 as SVGIG (reference sequence). CDR3 DNA sequence: TGTGCCTGGAGGACACTAGCGGGGAGGACCGGGGAGCTGTTTTTT. Translating gives CAWRTLAGRTGELFF.

V and J are TRBV9 and TRBJ1-6, with D possibly being TRBD1 (5 bases). V was pared by 4 bases and J by 10 bases, with 18 bases between. The CDR3 contains 15 residues. Germline V gene sequence: CDR1 SGDLS, CDR2 YYNGEE. CDR3 nucleotides: TGTGCCAGCAGCTTCGGACTGGGGGGTGGGTCACCCCTCCACTTT. This codes for CASSFGLGGGSPLHF.

The gene calls are TRBV5-6 and TRBJ2-5; D may be TRBD2 (6 bases). Germline V lookup: CDR1 SGHDT, CDR2 YYEEEE. The length of the CDR3 is 11 residues. Trimming pared 3 bases from V and 11 bases from J, leaving 11 bases between. The CDR3 nucleotides read TGTGCCAGCAGCTGGGGGGAGGAGCAGTACTTC. Protein product: CASSWGEEQYF.

V usage is TRBV18 and J usage is TRBJ2-7; 8 bases align to TRBD1. The CDR3 contains 15 residues. Germline values: CDR1 KGHSH, CDR2 LQKENI. Trimming at V came to 1 base and at J to 5 bases, leaving 7 bases not matched to a gene. CDR3 in DNA: TGTGCCAGCTCACCACGTTCCCCGGACAGGGACGAGCAGTACTTC. It is translated as CASSPRSPDRDEQYF.

This chain connects TRBV25-1 to TRBJ1-6, with 7 nucleotides matching TRBD1. This CDR3 contains 15 residues. Germline loops: CDR1 MGHDK, CDR2 SYGVNS. V shed 10 bases, J shed 0 bases, and the junction held 6 bases outside the gene matches. The CDR3 sequence is CATQGVSSYNSPLHF. In DNA form, the CDR3 reads TGTGCCACTCAGGGGGTGAGCTCCTATAATTCACCCCTCCACTTT.

V gene TRBV7-2 combines with J gene TRBJ2-1; 12 bases match TRBD2. The V gene end was trimmed by 7 bases and the J gene end by 6 bases; junction bases not matched to a gene: 7. The CDR3 is made up of 15 amino acids. Germline V gene sequence: CDR1 SGHTA, CDR2 FQGNSA. DNA of the CDR3: TGTGCCAGCACCATTGGACTAGCGGGGAGCAATGAGCAGTTCTTC. Protein: CASTIGLAGSNEQFF.

The chain has TRBV2 and TRBJ1-2, with a weak D call TRBD1 (6 bases). The ends were cut back, 5 bases at V and 4 bases at J, with 23 bases in the middle. The germline gives CDR1 SNHLY, CDR2 FYNNEI. This CDR3 has 17 amino acids. Here the CDR3 reads CASSTPHSGQLGYGYTF. CDR3 DNA sequence: TGTGCCAGCAGTACCCCGCATTCCGGACAGCTTGGCTATGGCTACACCTTC. The full variable domain, with the rest looked up from reference TRBV2 and TRBJ1-2, is EPEVTQTPSHQVTQMGQEVILRCVPISNHLYFYWYRQILGQKVEFLVSFYNNEISEKSEIFDDQFSVERPDGSNFTLKIRSTKLEDSAMYFCASSTPHSGQLGYGYTFGSGTRLTVV.

This chain uses TRBV5-6 with TRBJ2-3; TRBD1 is a possible D gene (8 bases). With 2 bases removed from V and 3 bases from J, the gap between germline ends came to 25 bases. Germline values: CDR1 SGHDT, CDR2 YYEEEE. This CDR3 is built from 19 residues. CDR3 nucleotides: TGTGCCAGCAGCTTCGACAGTACTCTGGAGCGGGACAGGACAGATACGCAGTATTTT. It yields the protein CASSFDSTLERDRTDTQYF.

The chain has TRBV20-1 and TRBJ1-4, with no clear D. Trimming removed 6 bases at V and 8 bases at J, with 7 bases between. From germline, CDR1 is DFQATT and CDR2 SNEGSKA (reference sequence). The CDR3 is 10 residues long. As DNA, the CDR3 is TGCAGTGCCAAGCGGGAAAAACTGTTTTTT. Translating gives CSAKREKLFF.

The CDR3 DNA follows: TGTGCCAGTAGGGAGACAGGGGGCACGTACGAGCAGTACTTC. Amino acids: CASRETGGTYEQYF. The genes are TRBV19 and TRBJ2-7; 10 bases line up with TRBD1. The CDR3 is 14 residues long. V lost 6 bases to trimming and J lost 4 bases; unmatched junction nucleotides: 6. The V gene's germline CDR1 is LNHDA and CDR2 SQIVND (reference sequence).

The gene calls are TRBV28 and TRBJ1-2, with TRBD1 identical over 8 bases. Germline V gives CDR1 MDHEN, CDR2 SYDVKM. V lost 7 bases, J lost 6 bases, and 13 bases stayed unmatched. The CDR3 is 15 residues long. This chain's CDR3 is CASTQGAKDGDGYTF. The CDR3 DNA sequence: TGTGCCAGCACCCAGGGGGCCAAGGACGGAGATGGCTACACCTTC.

V usage is TRBV10-3 and J usage is TRBJ2-6; D is perhaps TRBD2 (5 bases). The CDR3 is 15 residues long. Germline CDR1 and CDR2: ENHRY and SYGVKD. The germline V and J ends were trimmed by 9 bases and 2 bases, with 14 bases remaining between them. CDR3 region: CAINGGPAGANVLTF. In DNA form, the CDR3 reads TGTGCCATTAACGGAGGTCCCGCTGGGGCCAACGTCCTGACTTTC.

This clone came up once. This chain links TRBV6-5 with TRBJ2-2; D gene uncertain. The CDR3 runs to 16 residues. Germline V CDR1 and CDR2: MNHEY, SVGAGI. V was shortened by 0 bases and J by 0 bases, with 8 bases between the two germline ends. DNA for the CDR3: TGTGCCAGCAGTTACTCGGTAGCAGCGAACACCGGGGAGCTGTTTTTT. This translates into CASSYSVAANTGELFF.

About this clone itself: An end of the junction differs from the germline gene, which may be a read error. This chain uses TRBV7-2 with TRBJ2-5; 7 bases align to TRBD2. Germline V gene sequence: CDR1 SGHTA, CDR2 FQGNSA. The CDR3 length is 13 residues. CDR3: CASGAGLQEAQYF. CDR3 coding DNA: TGTGCCAGCGGAGCGGGGCTCCAAGAGGCCCAGTACTTC.

V is TRBV11-2 and J is TRBJ1-2, with 7 positions matching TRBD1. The CDR3 consists of 14 residues. Germline V gives CDR1 SGHAT, CDR2 FQNNGV. Trimming cost V 4 bases and J 2 bases; bases outside gene matches: 4. The CDR3 loop reads CASSWGQSNYGYTF. The CDR3 DNA follows: TGTGCCAGCAGCTGGGGACAGAGCAACTATGGCTACACCTTC.

The chain carries TRBV2 and TRBJ2-3; 9 positions agree with TRBD1. V shed 6 bases and J 3 bases; nucleotides not matched to a gene: 10. The CDR3 consists of 16 residues. Germline CDR1 reads SNHLY; CDR2 reads FYNNEI. The CDR3 region has the DNA TGTGCCAGCAGCCACGCTCCGGGACAGGGAACAGATACGCAGTATTTT. Translating it yields CASSHAPGQGTDTQYF.